This is a list of T cell receptor beta chains from one sample in a study of T cell responses to AZD1222 COVID-19 vaccine. Clones were read by immunoSEQ multiplex PCR, and TCRdb kept only the in-frame ones, dropping some. The top ten hold under 25% of the sample, which has 85,000 to 100,000 clones, 78% seen once. Specimen: peripheral blood, collected on day 0 of AZD1222 vaccination. These receptors came from an adult in good health. Each CDR3 is given with its conserved first and last residue. Fields, in order: clone size, V gene, D gene, J gene, CDR3 DNA, CDR3 protein. A D gene is named only where the DNA matches it firmly. Clone sizes are given selectively: once, few, many, or a class where the clone is expanded.

-,TRBV3-1/TRBV3-2,-,TRBJ2-7,TGTGCCAGCAGCCAAGGCCCGGGGAACTACGAGCAGTACTTC,CASSQGPGNYEQYF
-,TRBV2,-,TRBJ1-6,TGTGCCAGCAGCCCTAATAATTCACCCCTCCACTTT,CASSPNNSPLHF
once,TRBV5-5,-,TRBJ2-7,TGTGCCAGCAGCTTGGATTTGGGGTCCTCCTACGAGCAGTACTTC,CASSLDLGSSYEQYF
-,TRBV4-2,-,TRBJ1-1,TGTGCCAGCAGCCAAGACAGGGGCATGAACACTGAAGCTTTCTTT,CASSQDRGMNTEAFF
once,TRBV5-5,TRBD1,TRBJ1-6,TGTGCCAGCAGCGCTAGACAGGACAGGGCGGCACCCCTCCACTTT,CASSARQDRAAPLHF
-,TRBV3-1/TRBV3-2,TRBD1,TRBJ1-3,TGTGCCAGCAGCCGGGGACAGGGGGCGTATGGAAACACCATATATTTT,CASSRGQGAYGNTIYF
-,TRBV5-1,-,TRBJ2-1,TGCGCCAGCAGCTTGGTTGGGAGTAATGAGCAGTTCTTC,CASSLVGSNEQFF
-,TRBV7-9,TRBD1,TRBJ1-1,TGTGCCAGCAGCTTGAATCAAGCAGGGGGGACTGAAGCTTTCTTT,CASSLNQAGGTEAFF
few,TRBV7-8,TRBD2,TRBJ2-1,TGTGCCAGCAGCTTATGGCTAGCGGGAGGACGCTCCTACAATGAGCAGTTCTTC,CASSLWLAGGRSYNEQFF
-,TRBV29-1,-,TRBJ1-2,TGCAGCGTTGAAGTAGGGCCAGAGTCCTATGGCTACACCTTC,CSVEVGPESYGYTF
-,TRBV7-9,TRBD2,TRBJ2-5,TGTGCCAGCAGCCCACGGACTAGCGGGCCCGGGACCCAGTACTTC,CASSPRTSGPGTQYF
-,TRBV6-5,TRBD1,TRBJ2-2,TGTGCCAGCAGTTACTCGAGGACAGGGTTGTCGGGGGAGCTGTTTTTT,CASSYSRTGLSGELFF
-,TRBV10-2,-,TRBJ1-1,TGCGCCAGTCGGGCGGTATTGAGCACTGAAGCTTTCTTT,CASRAVLSTEAFF
-,TRBV11-2,-,TRBJ2-1,TGTGCCAGCAGCTTAGAACAGCGCTCCTACAATGAGCAGTTCTTC,CASSLEQRSYNEQFF
-,TRBV9,-,TRBJ2-5,TGTGCCAGCAGCACGGGGTTGGGGGGGACCCAGTACTTC,CASSTGLGGTQYF
-,TRBV25-1,-,TRBJ2-5,TGTGCCAGCAGTTACCTAGACACGGGATTCCAAGAGACCCAGTACTTC,CASSYLDTGFQETQYF
-,TRBV10-2,-,TRBJ1-3,TGCGCCAGCAGTGAAAATAGAAACACCATATATTTT,CASSENRNTIYF
-,TRBV6-9,TRBD1,TRBJ2-7,TGTGCCAGCAGGCCGACAGGGGACGAGCAGTACTTC,CASRPTGDEQYF
-,TRBV5-1,-,TRBJ2-7,TGCGCCAGCAGCTCGGGCCCCTTAGGAACCTACGAGCAGTACTTC,CASSSGPLGTYEQYF
-,TRBV5-1,-,TRBJ2-5,TGCGCCAGCAGCTTGGACGGGACCCAGTACTTC,CASSLDGTQYF
-,TRBV5-1,-,TRBJ1-1,TGCGCCAGCAGCTTGGTACAGGGGAACACTGAAGCTTTCTTT,CASSLVQGNTEAFF
-,TRBV27,TRBD1,TRBJ2-7,TGTGCCAGTCAGAGACAGGGGGCCTACGAGCAGTACTTC,CASQRQGAYEQYF
-,TRBV28,TRBD1,TRBJ1-3,TGTGCCAGCAGTAAGACAGGGACTGGAAACACCATATATTTT,CASSKTGTGNTIYF
-,TRBV27,TRBD2,TRBJ2-3,TGTGCCAGCAGTTTAGCGGGAGGGTCAAATACGCAGTATTTT,CASSLAGGSNTQYF
-,TRBV6-6,-,TRBJ1-6,TGTGCCAGCAGTCCCCCTATGGGCTTCAGGCCGCTTAATTCACCCCTCCACTTT,CASSPPMGFRPLNSPLHF